This TCR beta chain was profiled in a study of PD-L1 blockade in urothelial cancer. Study overall: Patients with male sex and bladder-origin urothelial cancer accounted for most of the roughly 30 enrolled. General study results and limits: Greater 3-week expansion of tumor-associated blood clones was recorded for durable-benefit patients.

The sample's time point: pretreatment peripheral blood. Germline CDR1 is SEHNR and CDR2 is FQNEAQ (reference sequence). V was shortened by 8 bases and J by 8 bases, with 16 bases between the two germline ends. This CDR3 region has 13 residues. Turning to this clone: The target antigen is unknown.

Some clones are missing from TCRdb's copy, which holds only in-frame ones; the method was immunoSEQ multiplex PCR. The data contain 85,000 to 90,000 clones, 85% of them singletons. The sequences come from PBMCs, collected around atezolizumab (anti-PD-L1) treatment. The chain combines TRBV7-9 with TRBJ2-1; possibly TRBD1 for D (5 bases). The receptor was isolated from a man aged 55-75 years with urothelial cancer. The CDR3 is CASPGEGVDEQFF. CDR3 sequence (DNA): TGTGCCAGCCCGGGCGAAGGGGTGGATGAGCAGTTCTTC.